This entry lists 13 T cell receptor beta chains sequenced from one sample in a study of cytomegalovirus exposure and HLA in healthy donors. This PCR relied on a set of 60 Vbeta primers and 13 Jbeta primers. Using immunoSEQ multiplex PCR, the repertoire was profiled, and TCRdb retains in-frame clones only, with some absent. This sample has a few hundred thousand clones, with around 90% found just once. Sequencing used PBMCs. The receptors were sampled from a girl aged 2-10 years in good health and CMV-seronegative.

The chain is built from TRBV15 and TRBJ2-7; 9 positions match TRBD1. The CDR3 consists of 16 residues. The V segment lost 5 bases and the J segment 3 bases; nucleotides outside the gene matches: 11. Germline CDR1 reads LNHNV; CDR2 reads YYDKDF (reference sequence). CDR3 region: CATSGSQGAQGYEQYF. As DNA, the CDR3 is TGTGCCACCAGCGGATCACAGGGGGCGCAAGGCTACGAGCAGTACTTC.

The V call is TRBV28, the J call TRBJ1-1; D ambiguous. CDR1 and CDR2 from the germline V gene are MDHEN and SYDVKM. V lost 3 bases and J lost 3, with 14 bases in between. The CDR3 spans 15 residues. For the CDR3, the DNA is TGTGCCAGCAGTTTTACTGTCATTCTGGACACTGAAGCTTTCTTT. Residues: CASSFTVILDTEAFF.

For the CDR3, the DNA is TGTGCCAGCAGCCCGGGTCGCTGGAACACTGAAGCTTTCTTT. This encodes CASSPGRWNTEAFF. This chain uses TRBV6-5 with TRBJ1-1; D unclear. The CDR3 consists of 14 residues. Between the trimmed V and J ends, which lost 6 bases and 1 base, there was a span of 12 bases. The germline V gene encodes CDR1 MNHEY and CDR2 SVGAGI.

The CDR3 sequence: CASSQWDRGYSATNQPQHF. The CDR3 nucleotides are TGCGCCAGCAGCCAGTGGGACAGGGGTTATTCTGCAACTAATCAGCCCCAGCATTTT. The chain combines TRBV4-1 with TRBJ1-5; 10 bases are shared with TRBD1. Trimming took 3 bases from V and 4 from J; bases not matched to a gene: 15. This CDR3 is 19 amino acids long. The V gene's germline CDR1 is MGHRA and CDR2 YSYEKL.

The chain employs TRBV12-5 and TRBJ2-7; 14 positions match TRBD2. Germline V gene data show CDR1 as LGHNT and CDR2 as FRNRAP. With V trimmed by 3 bases and J by 4 bases, 14 bases remained unmatched. The CDR3 has 19 residues. This CDR3 is CASGFSGTSGRFGKYEQYF. DNA of the CDR3: TGTGCTAGTGGTTTCTCCGGGACTAGCGGGAGATTTGGGAAATACGAGCAGTACTTC. Full variable domain (rest looked up from reference TRBV12-5 and TRBJ2-7): DARVTQTPRHKVTEMGQEVTMRCQPILGHNTVFWYRQTMMQGLELLAYFRNRAPLDDSGMPKDRFSAEMPDATLATLKIQPSEPRDSAVYFCASGFSGTSGRFGKYEQYFGPGTRLTVT.

The chain couples TRBV21-1 to TRBJ2-1; TRBD1, as called in the table, went unchecked against the DNA. TRBV21-1 is a listed pseudogene. The CDR3 is 12 amino acids. This CDR3 reads CASSKQGDEQFF. DNA for the CDR3: TGTGCCAGCAGCAAACAGGGGGATGAGCAGTTCTTC.

Details on this clone: One end of the junction is discordant with germline, which a read error may explain. The rearrangement joins TRBV19 to TRBJ1-3, with 7 bases fitting TRBD1. Looked up from germline, CDR1 is LNHDA and CDR2 is SQIVND (reference sequence). The CDR3 is 14 residues long. As DNA, the CDR3 is TGTGCCAGTAACAGGGGCTTTGCTGGAAACACCGTATATTTT. Translation gives CASNRGFAGNTVYF. Filled out from reference TRBV19 and TRBJ1-3, the complete variable domain reads DGGITQSPKYLFRKEGQNVTLSCEQNLNHDAMYWYRQDPGQGLRLIYYSQIVNDFQKGDIAEGYSVSREKKESFPLTVTSAQKNPTAFYLCASNRGFAGNTVYFGEGSWLTVV.

J is TRBJ2-7 and V is TRBV10-3; D perhaps matches TRBD2 (6 bases). Trimming took 10 bases from V and 0 from J, leaving 13 bases between them. Germline loops: CDR1 ENHRY, CDR2 SYGVKD. The CDR3 contains 13 residues. The CDR3 bases are TGTGCCAACCAGGAGGGTAGCTCCTACGAGCAGTACTTC. Protein: CANQEGSSYEQYF.

V is TRBV11-2 and J is TRBJ1-1, with D unclear. CDR3 length: 14 residues. Trimming took off 4 bases at V and 4 bases at J, with 13 bases between the two ends. From germline, CDR1 is SGHAT and CDR2 FQNNGV. The DNA for the CDR3 is TGTGCCAGCAGCTCCCCCCGGGGTTTCACTGAAGCTTTCTTT. Protein product: CASSSPRGFTEAFF. Full variable domain (rest looked up from reference TRBV11-2 and TRBJ1-1): EAGVAQSPRYKIIEKRQSVAFWCNPISGHATLYWYQQILGQGPKLLIQFQNNGVVDDSQLPKDRFSAERLKGVDSTLKIQPAKLEDSAVYLCASSSPRGFTEAFFGQGTRLTVV.

The chain combines TRBV9 with TRBJ1-3; 7 nucleotides agree with TRBD1. Germline assignment: CDR1 SGDLS and CDR2 YYNGEE. The CDR3 runs to 17 residues. Trimming took 4 bases from V and 3 from J; bases not matched to a gene: 13. In DNA, the CDR3 is TGTGCCAGCAGCTTCTCAGGGGGTTTTACTGTTGGAAACACCATATATTTT. Translation: CASSFSGGFTVGNTIYF.

J is TRBJ2-7 and V is TRBV6-1; TRBD1 aligns across 8 bases. The germline V gene has CDR1 MNHNS and CDR2 SASEGT. Trimming took 6 bases from V and 2 from J; bases not matched to a gene: 15. This CDR3 region has 17 residues. The chain's CDR3 is CASRETLGQGNTYEQYF. CDR3 in DNA: TGTGCCAGCAGGGAAACTTTAGGACAGGGTAACACCTACGAGCAGTACTTC.

The table lists this clone with a few counts. The V call is TRBV30, the J call TRBJ1-1; 7 bases align to TRBD1. The CDR3 extends over 14 amino acids. Trimming cost V 0 bases and J 4 bases; bases outside gene matches: 5. Germline V gene data show CDR1 as GTSNPN and CDR2 as SVGIG (reference sequence). The CDR3 nucleotides are TGTGCCTGGAGTGTATCCTCAGGGGGCACTGAAGCTTTCTTT. It yields the protein CAWSVSSGGTEAFF.

The rearrangement links TRBV19 to TRBJ2-3; 10 bases line up with TRBD2. The V and J ends lost 2 bases and 4 bases, in that order; junction bases with no gene match: 9. Germline V gene data show CDR1 as LNHDA and CDR2 as SQIVND (reference sequence). The length of the CDR3 is 17 residues. The CDR3 DNA is TGTGCCAGTAGTATACTTTCCCCTAGCGGGAGACCAGATACGCAGTATTTT. Translated: CASSILSPSGRPDTQYF.